These T cell receptor beta chains were read from a single sample in a study of blood T cell repertoires in COVID-19. Profiled with immunoSEQ multiplex PCR; TCRdb holds only in-frame clones, not every one. The table has 70,000 to 90,000 clones, less than 90% seen once. Specimen: peripheral blood. Source of these receptors: a man aged 60-69 years with acute or convalescent COVID-19. Both conserved end residues are part of each CDR3. The D gene is left open where the match is weak. Size is stated for part of the rows, as once, few or many counts, or as a class when the clone is expanded.

J,V,D,size,DNA,CDR3
TRBJ1-5,TRBV2,TRBD1,-,TGTGCCAGCAGTGAAGAACAGGGGGCCGGTCAGCCCCAGCATTTT,CASSEEQGAGQPQHF
TRBJ2-5,TRBV19,-,-,TGTGCCAGTAGTATCGAACAGGGACGGGAGACCCAGTACTTC,CASSIEQGRETQYF
TRBJ1-1,TRBV7-9,-,-,TGTGCCAGCAGCTTAGTCGGGGGGGACACTGAAGCTTTCTTT,CASSLVGGDTEAFF
TRBJ2-7,TRBV6-5,-,-,TGTGCCAGCTCGTCTACAGTGGCCTCCTACGAGCAGTACTTC,CASSSTVASYEQYF
TRBJ2-7,TRBV13,TRBD2,-,TGTGCCAGCAGCGCAGCCGGGAGGGAGGCGAGCGGGCAGTACTTC,CASSAAGREASGQYF
TRBJ2-6,TRBV10-3,TRBD1,-,TGTGCCATCGCAGAAACCGGGACAGGGGGCATCTCTGGGGCCAACGTCCTGACTTTC,CAIAETGTGGISGANVLTF
TRBJ1-1,TRBV19,-,-,TGTGCCAGTAGTATTAAGGGGGACACTGAAGCTTTCTTT,CASSIKGDTEAFF
TRBJ2-7,TRBV27,TRBD1,few,TGTGCCAGCACGGACAGGGTCTACGAGCAGTACTTC,CASTDRVYEQYF
TRBJ2-2,TRBV19,-,-,TGTGCCAGTAGTATAGATAACGCGTACACCGGGGAGCTGTTTTTT,CASSIDNAYTGELFF
TRBJ1-6,TRBV19,TRBD1,-,TGTGCCAGTAGCCAAGAACAGGGGTCCTATAATTCACCCCTCCACTTT,CASSQEQGSYNSPLHF